Below, 7 T cell receptor beta chains from the same sample are listed, as sequenced in a study of Tregs in tolerant kidney transplant recipients. Sequenced by immunoSEQ multiplex PCR; TCRdb stores in-frame clones only, minus some. Of about 52,000 clones in the sample, around 90% are singletons; the top ten hold 13% to 15%. Mixed chimerism was transient after nonmyeloablative marrow transplants from related graft donors. Sequenced material: CD8+ T cells from blood (PBMCs), taken 24 months after the transplant. The receptors originated from a human patient who received a combined kidney and bone marrow transplant. The graft donor may have given rise to some T cells.

This rearrangement joins TRBV28 to TRBJ2-7; TRBD1 aligns across 7 bases. The junction had 7 bases not matched to a gene; V was cut back by 3 bases and J by 5 bases. The germline CDR1 and CDR2 sequences are MDHEN and SYDVKM. The CDR3 is 14 residues long. CDR3 DNA: TGTGCCAGCAGTTTCGGACAGGAAAACGACGAGCAGTACTTC. This gives the protein CASSFGQENDEQYF.

This chain joins TRBV27 and TRBJ2-7, with D perhaps TRBD1 (6 bases). The germline gives CDR1 MNHEY, CDR2 SMNVEV (reference sequence). V was trimmed by 7 bases and J by 2 bases, leaving 15 bases between them. The CDR3 is 14 amino acids. CDR3 in amino acids: CASIGQQQPYEQYF. CDR3 in DNA: TGTGCCAGCATCGGACAGCAACAACCCTACGAGCAGTACTTC.

V is TRBV4-2 and J is TRBJ2-4, with D tentatively TRBD2 (5 bases). The CDR3 runs 15 residues. The ends were cut back, 4 bases at V and 8 bases at J, with 18 bases in the middle. CDR1 and CDR2 (germline): LGHNA, YNFKEQ. CDR3 in amino acids: CASSPESSMRDIQYF. In DNA, the CDR3 is TGTGCCAGCAGCCCCGAGAGTAGCATGAGGGACATTCAGTACTTC.

With respect to this clone: Mismatch with germline at one junction end may stem from a read error. The chain joins TRBV19 to TRBJ2-2, with D tentatively TRBD2 (8 bases). Per the germline V gene, CDR1 is LNHDA and CDR2 is SQIVND (reference sequence). The CDR3 extends over 15 amino acids. As DNA, the CDR3 is TGTGCCAGTAGTATAGATAACGGACTAGCAGGGGGGCTGTTTTTT. Its translation is CASSIDNGLAGGLFF. The full variable domain, in which reference TRBV19 and TRBJ2-2 provide the parts outside the CDR3, is DGGITQSPKYLFRKEGQNVTLSCEQNLNHDAMYWYRQDPGQGLRLIYYSQIVNDFQKGDIAEGYSVSREKKESFPLTVTSAQKNPTAFYLCASSIDNGLAGGLFFGEGSRLTVL.

The chain links TRBV6-5 to TRBJ2-1; the match to TRBD2 covers 10 bases. Germline CDR1 and CDR2: MNHEY and SVGAGI. J gave up 8 bases and V 4 bases, and 5 bases lay outside the gene matches. The CDR3 sequence is 14 residues long. Here the CDR3 reads CASSWASGGDEQFF. The DNA of the CDR3 is TGTGCCAGCAGTTGGGCTAGCGGGGGCGATGAGCAGTTCTTC.

On this clone itself: Sequence at one end of the junction differs from germline and may be a read error. The V call is TRBV9, the J call TRBJ2-1; 7 bases fit TRBD1. CDR3 length equals 16 residues. Looked up from germline, CDR1 is SGDLS and CDR2 is YYNGEE. The CDR3 DNA reads as TGTGCCAGCAGCGTAGAGGAGACAGGGTCCTCCAATGAGCAGTTCTTC. This sequence encodes CASSVEETGSSNEQFF.

The rearrangement links TRBV27 to TRBJ2-1; possibly TRBD2 for D (6 bases). Trimming pared 5 bases from V and 8 bases from J, leaving 10 bases between. Per germline, CDR1 MNHEY and CDR2 SMNVEV (reference sequence). The CDR3 has 12 amino acids. CDR3 DNA sequence: TGTGCCAGCAGTCCCCGGAGGGATGAGCAGTTCTTC. Its translation: CASSPRRDEQFF.